These T cell receptor beta chains were read from a single sample in a study of CD8 T cells in Susac syndrome. TCRdb fed the immunoSEQ multiplex PCR reads into MiXCR, producing one record per CDR3 protein. The sample contains some 99,000 distinct CDR3 sequences, 90% to 95% of which appear only once. Sample: CD4+ T cells from PBMCs. These receptors all stem from a human donor with Susac syndrome. The CDR3 runs from the conserved cysteine through the conserved F or W.

cdr3_aa: CAWSVAGGEQYF; j_call: TRBJ2-7; v_call: TRBV30
cdr3_aa: CASSLSGSAQHF; j_call: TRBJ1-5; v_call: TRBV12-3/TRBV12-4
cdr3_aa: CAAGEGNLGETQYF; j_call: TRBJ2-5; v_call: TRBV3-1
cdr3_aa: CASSFRNEQFF; j_call: TRBJ2-1; v_call: TRBV12-3/TRBV12-4
cdr3_aa: CASRRTPQETQYF; j_call: TRBJ2-5; v_call: TRBV25-1
cdr3_aa: CASSVELATDTQYF; j_call: TRBJ2-3; v_call: TRBV9
cdr3_aa: CASKRDGFWGGYTF; j_call: TRBJ1-2; v_call: TRBV27
cdr3_aa: CASSYLQGAGELFF; j_call: TRBJ2-2; v_call: TRBV6-5
cdr3_aa: CATSDLRHTEAFF; j_call: TRBJ1-1; v_call: TRBV24-1
cdr3_aa: CASSLSSDIARGPRTEQYF; j_call: TRBJ2-7; v_call: TRBV27
cdr3_aa: CSALEDRDTEAFF; j_call: TRBJ1-1; v_call: TRBV20-1
cdr3_aa: CASPKTEGGPGNTIYF; j_call: TRBJ1-3; v_call: TRBV27
cdr3_aa: CASSLVVPGAGGANVLTF; j_call: TRBJ2-6; v_call: TRBV7-2
cdr3_aa: CSVPTEPFEKLFF; j_call: TRBJ1-4; v_call: TRBV29-1
cdr3_aa: CASSSGAFSSYNEQFF; j_call: TRBJ2-1; v_call: TRBV5-1
cdr3_aa: CATSRDNKGGTEAFF; j_call: TRBJ1-1; v_call: TRBV15
cdr3_aa: CASSLSTSGETQYF; j_call: TRBJ2-5; v_call: TRBV3-1
cdr3_aa: CASSPSGTTGAETQYF; j_call: TRBJ2-5; v_call: TRBV11-2
cdr3_aa: CASSLGHSGNTIYF; j_call: TRBJ1-3; v_call: TRBV12-3/TRBV12-4
cdr3_aa: CSVDRTGTDYEQYF; j_call: TRBJ2-7; v_call: TRBV29-1
cdr3_aa: CASSPNPLPLSYNEQFF; j_call: TRBJ2-1; v_call: TRBV7-3
cdr3_aa: CSAYRDSYEQYF; j_call: TRBJ2-7; v_call: TRBV20-1
cdr3_aa: CASSLGGQGIGETQYF; j_call: TRBJ2-5; v_call: TRBV7-2
cdr3_aa: CAWSPGGYEQYF; j_call: TRBJ2-7; v_call: TRBV30
cdr3_aa: CASSQQSSGANVLTF; j_call: TRBJ2-6; v_call: TRBV3-1
cdr3_aa: CASSQQGRNSPLHF; j_call: TRBJ1-6; v_call: TRBV12-3/TRBV12-4
cdr3_aa: CASTQGRGYEQYF; j_call: TRBJ2-7; v_call: TRBV6-5
cdr3_aa: CASSLNIYEQYF; j_call: TRBJ2-7; v_call: TRBV14
cdr3_aa: CASRHGGYNEQFF; j_call: TRBJ2-1; v_call: TRBV28
cdr3_aa: CAISSGETQYF; j_call: TRBJ2-5; v_call: TRBV10-3
cdr3_aa: CASRQEANYGYTF; j_call: TRBJ1-2; v_call: TRBV19
cdr3_aa: CASSLTLLAGEADTQYF; j_call: TRBJ2-3; v_call: TRBV7-8
cdr3_aa: CASSVDQDSSTQYF; j_call: TRBJ2-5; v_call: TRBV9
cdr3_aa: CASSPFSSGGTQYF; j_call: TRBJ2-5; v_call: TRBV7-3
cdr3_aa: CASRRDVYEQYF; j_call: TRBJ2-7; v_call: TRBV6-2/TRBV6-3
cdr3_aa: CASSYAASNSPLHF; j_call: TRBJ1-6; v_call: TRBV2
cdr3_aa: CASSLTDFSGAKNTGELFF; j_call: TRBJ2-2; v_call: TRBV7-8
cdr3_aa: CATSRGTSGGIGELFF; j_call: TRBJ2-2; v_call: TRBV6-4
cdr3_aa: CASSVVAGGFNEQFF; j_call: TRBJ2-1; v_call: TRBV5-1
cdr3_aa: CASSRRTGGDGELFF; j_call: TRBJ2-2; v_call: TRBV14
cdr3_aa: CASSPPRTGPGANVLTF; j_call: TRBJ2-6; v_call: TRBV28
cdr3_aa: CASSILLAGRTQYF; j_call: TRBJ2-5; v_call: TRBV19
cdr3_aa: CATSEPPGELFF; j_call: TRBJ2-2; v_call: TRBV24-1
cdr3_aa: CASSQDPQGNTEAFF; j_call: TRBJ1-1; v_call: TRBV3-1
cdr3_aa: CASRLSGSGDTEAFF; j_call: TRBJ1-1; v_call: TRBV7-9
cdr3_aa: CASSVVDSGPSTDTQYF; j_call: TRBJ2-3; v_call: TRBV9